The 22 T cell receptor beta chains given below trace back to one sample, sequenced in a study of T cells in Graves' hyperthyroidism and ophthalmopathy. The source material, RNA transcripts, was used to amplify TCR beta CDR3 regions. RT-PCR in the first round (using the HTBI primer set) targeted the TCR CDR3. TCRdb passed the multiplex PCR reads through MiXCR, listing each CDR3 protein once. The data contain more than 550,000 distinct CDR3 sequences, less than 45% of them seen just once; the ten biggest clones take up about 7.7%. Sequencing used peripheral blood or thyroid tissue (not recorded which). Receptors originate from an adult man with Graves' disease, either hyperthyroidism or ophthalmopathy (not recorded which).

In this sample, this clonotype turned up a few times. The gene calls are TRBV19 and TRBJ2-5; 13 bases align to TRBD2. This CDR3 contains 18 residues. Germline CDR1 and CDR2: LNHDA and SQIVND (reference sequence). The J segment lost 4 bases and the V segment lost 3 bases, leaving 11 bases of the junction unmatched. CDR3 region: CASSITSRTSGSPETQYF. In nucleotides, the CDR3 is TGTGCCAGTAGTATTACTTCGCGGACTAGCGGGAGCCCAGAGACCCAGTACTTC.

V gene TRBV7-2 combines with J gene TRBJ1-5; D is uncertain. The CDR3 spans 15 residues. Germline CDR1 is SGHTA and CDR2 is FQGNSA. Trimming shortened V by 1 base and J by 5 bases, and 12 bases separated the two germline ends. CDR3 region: CASSLGMWGDQPQHF. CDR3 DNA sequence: TGTGCCAGCAGCTTAGGTATGTGGGGAGATCAGCCCCAGCATTTT.

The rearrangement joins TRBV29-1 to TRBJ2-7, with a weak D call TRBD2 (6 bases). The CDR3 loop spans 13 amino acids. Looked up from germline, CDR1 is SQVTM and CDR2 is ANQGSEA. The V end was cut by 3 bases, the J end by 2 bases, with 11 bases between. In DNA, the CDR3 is TGCAGCGTTGAGGCTAGCGATACCTACGAGCAGTACTTC. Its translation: CSVEASDTYEQYF.

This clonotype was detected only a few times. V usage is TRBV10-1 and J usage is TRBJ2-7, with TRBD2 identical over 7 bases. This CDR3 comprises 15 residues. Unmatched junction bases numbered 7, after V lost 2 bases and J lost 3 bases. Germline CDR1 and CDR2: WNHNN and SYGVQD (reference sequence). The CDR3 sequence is CASSEVAGTIYEQYF. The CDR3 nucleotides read TGCGCCAGCAGTGAGGTAGCAGGGACTATCTACGAGCAGTACTTC.

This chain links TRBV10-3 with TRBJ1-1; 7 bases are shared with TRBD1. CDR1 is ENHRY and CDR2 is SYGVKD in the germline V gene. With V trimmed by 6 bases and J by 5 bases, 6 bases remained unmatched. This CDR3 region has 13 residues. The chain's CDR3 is CAIRQGRWTEAFF. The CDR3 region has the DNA TGTGCCATCAGACAGGGGAGATGGACTGAAGCTTTCTTT.

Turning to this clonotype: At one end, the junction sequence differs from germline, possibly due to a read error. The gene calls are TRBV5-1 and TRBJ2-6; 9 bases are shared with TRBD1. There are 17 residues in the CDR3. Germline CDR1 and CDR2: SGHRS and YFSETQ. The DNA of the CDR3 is TGCGTCAGCAGCTCCCTCGGGACAGGGTATGGGGCCAACGTCCTGACTTTC. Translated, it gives CVSSSLGTGYGANVLTF.

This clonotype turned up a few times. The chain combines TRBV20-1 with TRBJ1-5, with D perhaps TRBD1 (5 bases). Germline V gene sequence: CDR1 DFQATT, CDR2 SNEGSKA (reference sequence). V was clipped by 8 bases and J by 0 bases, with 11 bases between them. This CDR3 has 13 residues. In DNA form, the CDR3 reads TGCAGTCGAGGGGCGAATAGCAATCAGCCCCAGCATTTT. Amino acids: CSRGANSNQPQHF.

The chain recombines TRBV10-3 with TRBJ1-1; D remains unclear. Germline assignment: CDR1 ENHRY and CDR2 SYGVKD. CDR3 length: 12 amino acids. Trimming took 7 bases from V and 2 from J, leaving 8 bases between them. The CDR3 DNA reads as TGTGCCATCACAGGCGTAAACACTGAAGCTTTCTTT. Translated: CAITGVNTEAFF.

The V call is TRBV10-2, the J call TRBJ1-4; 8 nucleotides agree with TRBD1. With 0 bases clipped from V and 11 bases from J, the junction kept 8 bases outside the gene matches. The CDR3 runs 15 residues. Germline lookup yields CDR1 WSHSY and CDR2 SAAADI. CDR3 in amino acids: CASSESTGVGWKLFF. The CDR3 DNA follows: TGCGCCAGCAGTGAGTCGACAGGGGTCGGTTGGAAACTGTTTTTT.

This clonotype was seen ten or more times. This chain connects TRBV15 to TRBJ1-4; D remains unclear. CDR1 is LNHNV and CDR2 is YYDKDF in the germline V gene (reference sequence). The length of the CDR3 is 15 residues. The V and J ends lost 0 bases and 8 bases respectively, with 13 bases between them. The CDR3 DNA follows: TGTGCCACCAGCAGAGAGGAGGAAGGGAAAGAAAAACTGTTTTTT. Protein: CATSREEEGKEKLFF.

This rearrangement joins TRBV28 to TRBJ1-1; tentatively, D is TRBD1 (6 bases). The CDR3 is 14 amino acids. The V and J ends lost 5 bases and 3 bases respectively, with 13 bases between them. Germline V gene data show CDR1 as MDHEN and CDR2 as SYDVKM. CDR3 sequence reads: CASSSDRIYTEAFF. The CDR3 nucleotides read TGTGCCAGCAGTAGCGACAGGATATACACTGAAGCTTTCTTT.

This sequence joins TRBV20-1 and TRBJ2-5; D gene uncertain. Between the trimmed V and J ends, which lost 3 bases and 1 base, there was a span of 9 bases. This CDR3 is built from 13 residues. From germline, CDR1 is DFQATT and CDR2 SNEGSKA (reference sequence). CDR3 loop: CSARGVLQETQYF. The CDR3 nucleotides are TGCAGTGCTAGGGGCGTCCTCCAAGAGACCCAGTACTTC.

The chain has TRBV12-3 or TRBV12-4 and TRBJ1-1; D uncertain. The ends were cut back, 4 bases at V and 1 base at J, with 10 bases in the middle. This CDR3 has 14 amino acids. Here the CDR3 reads CASSSPGGNTEAFF. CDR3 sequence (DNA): TGTGCCAGCAGTTCCCCTGGTGGGAACACTGAAGCTTTCTTT.

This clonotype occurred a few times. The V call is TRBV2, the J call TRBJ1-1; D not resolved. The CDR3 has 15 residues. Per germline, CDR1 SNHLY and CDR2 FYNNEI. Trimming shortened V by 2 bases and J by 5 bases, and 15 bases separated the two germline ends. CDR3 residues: CASSETGLRRTEAFF. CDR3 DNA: TGTGCCAGCAGTGAAACCGGCCTTAGGAGGACTGAAGCTTTCTTT.

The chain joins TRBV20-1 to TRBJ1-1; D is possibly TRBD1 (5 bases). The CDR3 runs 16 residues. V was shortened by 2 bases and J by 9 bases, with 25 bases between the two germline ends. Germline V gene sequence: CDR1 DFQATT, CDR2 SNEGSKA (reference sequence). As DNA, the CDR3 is TGCAGTGCTAGATCCGGGACCGGATCGAGCGGGTATAAAGCTTTCTTT. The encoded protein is CSARSGTGSSGYKAFF.

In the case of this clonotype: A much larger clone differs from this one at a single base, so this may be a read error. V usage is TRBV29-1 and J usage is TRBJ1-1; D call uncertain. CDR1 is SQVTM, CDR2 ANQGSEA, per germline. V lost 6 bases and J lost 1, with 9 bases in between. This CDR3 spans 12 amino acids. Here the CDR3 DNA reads TGCAGCGTCCCCAGCCCGAACACTGAAGCTTTCTTT. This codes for CSVPSPNTEAFF.

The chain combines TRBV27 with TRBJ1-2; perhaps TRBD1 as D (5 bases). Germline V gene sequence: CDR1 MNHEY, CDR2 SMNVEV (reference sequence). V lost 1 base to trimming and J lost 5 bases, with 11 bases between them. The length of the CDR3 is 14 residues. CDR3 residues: CASSLLGVGYGYTF. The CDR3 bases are TGTGCCAGCAGTTTATTGGGGGTGGGATATGGCTACACCTTC.

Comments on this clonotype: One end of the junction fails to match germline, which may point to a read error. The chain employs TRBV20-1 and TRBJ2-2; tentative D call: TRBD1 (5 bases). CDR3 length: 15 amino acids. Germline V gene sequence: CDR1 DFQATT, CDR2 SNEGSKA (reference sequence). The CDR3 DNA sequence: TGCAGCGCTAGGGGATTACGGACGAACACCGGGGAGCTGTTTTTT. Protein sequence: CSARGLRTNTGELFF.

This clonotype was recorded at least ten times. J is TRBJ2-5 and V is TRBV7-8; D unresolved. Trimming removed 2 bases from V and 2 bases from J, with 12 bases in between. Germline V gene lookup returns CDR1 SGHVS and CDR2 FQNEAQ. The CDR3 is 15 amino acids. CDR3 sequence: CASSLFQRLQETQYF. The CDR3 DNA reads TGTGCCAGCAGCTTATTTCAGCGCTTGCAAGAGACCCAGTACTTC.

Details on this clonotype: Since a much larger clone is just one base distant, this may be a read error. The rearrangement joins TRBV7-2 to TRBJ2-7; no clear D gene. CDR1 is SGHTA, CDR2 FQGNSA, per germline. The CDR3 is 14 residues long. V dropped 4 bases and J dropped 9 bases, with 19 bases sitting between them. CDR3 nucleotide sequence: TGTGCCAGCAGCTCCGCGCGGCTTATCGACGGGCAGTACTTC. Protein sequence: CASSSARLIDGQYF. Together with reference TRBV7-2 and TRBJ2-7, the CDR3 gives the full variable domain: GAGVSQSPSNKVTEKGKDVELRCDPISGHTALYWYRQSLGQGLEFLIYFQGNSAPDKSGLPSDRFSAERTGGSVSTLTIQRTQQEDSAVYLCASSSARLIDGQYFGPGTRLTVT.

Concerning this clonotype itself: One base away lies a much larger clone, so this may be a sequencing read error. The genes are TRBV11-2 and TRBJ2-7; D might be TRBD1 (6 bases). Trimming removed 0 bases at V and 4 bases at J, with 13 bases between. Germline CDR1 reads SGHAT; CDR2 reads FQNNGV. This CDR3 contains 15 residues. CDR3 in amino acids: CASSLELVGAYEQYF. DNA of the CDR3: TGTGCCAGCAGCTTAGAACTAGTGGGGGCGTACGAGCAGTACTTC.

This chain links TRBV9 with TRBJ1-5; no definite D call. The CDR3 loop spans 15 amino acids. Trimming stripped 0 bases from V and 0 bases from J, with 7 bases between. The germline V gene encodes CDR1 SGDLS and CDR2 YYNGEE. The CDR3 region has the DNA TGTGCCAGCAGCGTAGATAGCGGTAGCAATCAGCCCCAGCATTTT. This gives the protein CASSVDSGSNQPQHF.